The 23 T cell receptor beta chains in this list originate from one sample, sequenced in a study of T cells after yellow fever vaccination. TCRdb analysed the 5' RACE reads with MiXCR anew, one entry per CDR3 protein. This sample carries approximately 120,000 distinct CDR3 sequences, under 8% of them seen once, and the ten largest clones take around 2.6%. The sequenced sample was CD4+ T cells sorted from PBMCs, obtained approximately 11 days after the first yellow fever vaccination. These receptors were taken from a man between 18 and 35 years old who received the YFV17D yellow fever vaccine.

This clonotype was recorded a few times. DNA of the CDR3: TGTGCCAGCAGCCAAGATCTCCCGGCAGGGTTTGGCAACGTCCTGACTTTC. It yields the protein CASSQDLPAGFGNVLTF. The J gene is TRBJ2-6, the V gene TRBV3-1, with a tentative D call TRBD1 (5 bases). The V gene's germline CDR1 is LGHDT and CDR2 YNNKEL (reference sequence). V gave up 0 bases and J gave up 9 bases, with 18 bases separating them. CDR3 length equals 17 residues.

This clonotype was counted between two and nine times. The CDR3 sequence is CASSPVNSPLHF. The CDR3 nucleotides read TGTGCCAGCAGTCCCGTTAATTCACCCCTCCACTTT. V and J are TRBV25-1 and TRBJ1-6; D not certain. V shed 5 bases and J shed 6 bases, with 5 bases lying between them. This CDR3 contains 12 residues. Germline V gene sequence: CDR1 MGHDK, CDR2 SYGVNS.

This clonotype came up many times. The chain uses TRBV7-2 and TRBJ2-3; 9 nucleotides match TRBD2. V lost 5 bases, J lost 7 bases, and 7 bases stayed unmatched. The CDR3 is 14 residues long. Looked up from germline, CDR1 is SGHTA and CDR2 is FQGNSA. The CDR3 DNA follows: TGTGCCAGCAGCCCTCCTAGCGGGGTATATACGCAGTATTTT. Translation gives CASSPPSGVYTQYF.

V usage is TRBV10-1 and J usage is TRBJ2-7; possible D gene TRBD1, 5 bases. V lost 3 bases and J lost 6, with 15 bases in between. Germline V gives CDR1 WNHNN, CDR2 SYGVQD (reference sequence). This CDR3 contains 14 residues. The DNA for the CDR3 is TGCGCCAGCAGTGACAGGTCGGCAGGGATCGAGCAGTACGTC. Translating it yields CASSDRSAGIEQYV.

This clonotype occurred many times. The V call is TRBV7-2, the J call TRBJ2-2; 7 positions agree with TRBD1. The CDR3 length is 14 residues. Per germline, CDR1 SGHTA and CDR2 FQGNSA. Unmatched junction bases numbered 1, after V lost 3 bases and J lost 3 bases. The CDR3 DNA sequence: TGTGCCAGCAGCTTCCAGGGGGACACCGGGGAGCTGTTTTTT. The encoded protein is CASSFQGDTGELFF.

This clonotype has ten or more counts. The chain employs TRBV12-3 or TRBV12-4 and TRBJ2-2; the match to TRBD1 covers 9 bases. CDR3 length: 15 amino acids. V was clipped by 5 bases and J by 7 bases; unmatched bases: 8. CDR3 residues: CASSPGQGRIGELFF. The DNA for the CDR3 is TGTGCCAGCAGTCCCGGACAGGGGAGGATCGGGGAGCTGTTTTTT.

This clonotype was counted only a few times. The chain couples TRBV20-1 to TRBJ1-2; maybe TRBD1 (5 bases). Germline V gives CDR1 DFQATT, CDR2 SNEGSKA (reference sequence). This CDR3 contains 13 residues. V lost 4 bases and J 4 bases, leaving 13 bases between the germline ends. In nucleotides, the CDR3 is TGCAGTGCTAAGATTAATGGGGGCTATGGCTACACCTTC. Its translation is CSAKINGGYGYTF.

With regard to this clonotype: This may come from a read error, since a much larger clone is one base off. The chain carries TRBV7-8 and TRBJ1-2; D remains unclear. From germline, CDR1 is SGHVS and CDR2 FQNEAQ. The CDR3 sequence is 14 residues long. V was trimmed by 2 bases and J by 4 bases, leaving 11 bases between them. DNA for the CDR3: TGTGCCAGCAGCTTATCCTATATGGTCTATGGCTACACCTTC. It translates to CASSLSYMVYGYTF.

This clonotype showed up many times. The CDR3 loop reads CASSQGPRRDTQYF. CDR3 nucleotide sequence: TGCGCCAGCAGCCAAGGACCCCGGAGGGATACGCAGTATTTT. This chain links TRBV4-1 with TRBJ2-3, with D tentatively TRBD2 (5 bases). The CDR3 loop spans 14 amino acids. Germline CDR1 and CDR2: MGHRA and YSYEKL. V lost 1 base and J 6 bases, leaving 11 bases between the germline ends.

This clonotype was found many times. The V call is TRBV20-1, the J call TRBJ2-1, with D unclear. Germline values: CDR1 DFQATT, CDR2 SNEGSKA (reference sequence). The V and J ends lost 6 bases and 9 bases respectively, with 12 bases between them. The CDR3 extends over 11 amino acids. The CDR3 spells CSASGRGEQFF. The CDR3 coding sequence is TGCAGTGCGAGTGGGCGAGGTGAGCAGTTCTTC.

The chain has TRBV6-5 and TRBJ1-2; D remains ambiguous. The CDR3 length is 12 residues. Germline V gene sequence: CDR1 MNHEY, CDR2 SVGAGI. With 6 bases removed from V and 6 bases from J, the gap between germline ends came to 11 bases. CDR3 sequence (DNA): TGTGCCAGCAGGACCAGGCCCGATGGCTACACCTTC. Its protein product is CASRTRPDGYTF.

In its sample, this clonotype was seen many times. The chain has TRBV5-4 and TRBJ2-5, with D tentatively TRBD2 (6 bases). The germline CDR1 and CDR2 sequences are SGHNT and YYREEE (reference sequence). The CDR3 loop spans 14 amino acids. Between the trimmed V and J ends, which lost 2 bases and 5 bases, there was a span of 13 bases. This CDR3 reads CASSFRGTRETQYF. For the CDR3, the DNA is TGTGCCAGCAGCTTTCGGGGGACCAGGGAGACCCAGTACTTC.

In this sample, this clonotype turned up many times. The chain carries TRBV5-1 and TRBJ1-3, with 9 bases lining up with TRBD1. Germline CDR1 SGHRS, CDR2 YFSETQ. This CDR3 comprises 15 residues. V trimming: 3 bases; J trimming: 4 bases; junction bases outside the gene matches: 5. The CDR3 coding sequence is TGCGCCAGCAGCTCGGGGACAGGGAAAGGAAACACCATATATTTT. Translated: CASSSGTGKGNTIYF.

In this sample, this clonotype turned up many times. The rearrangement joins TRBV12-3 or TRBV12-4 to TRBJ2-5, with TRBD1 matching over 7 bases. The CDR3 contains 14 residues. V trimming: 4 bases; J trimming: 5 bases; junction bases outside the gene matches: 7. CDR3 sequence (DNA): TGTGCCAGCAGTTCGTGGACAGGACGGGAGACCCAGTACTTC. Protein: CASSSWTGRETQYF.

This clonotype was found many times. The chain joins TRBV7-7 to TRBJ2-1; D is perhaps TRBD1 (6 bases). Trimming removed 1 base at V and 7 bases at J, with 17 bases between. The CDR3 has 16 residues. The germline gives CDR1 SSHAT, CDR2 FNYEAQ (reference sequence). CDR3 in amino acids: CASSLGAGAPGNEQFF. Here the CDR3 DNA reads TGTGCCAGCAGCTTAGGGGCAGGGGCCCCTGGTAATGAGCAGTTCTTC.

In its sample, this clonotype was seen many times. The chain uses TRBV30 and TRBJ2-1; 10 nucleotides match TRBD1. With 8 bases clipped from V and 3 bases from J, the junction kept 7 bases outside the gene matches. The CDR3 runs to 14 residues. Germline V CDR1 and CDR2: GTSNPN, SVGIG (reference sequence). CDR3 amino acids: CAQDRGVLYNEQFF. For the CDR3, the DNA is TGTGCCCAGGACAGGGGGGTCCTCTACAATGAGCAGTTCTTC.

This clonotype came up many times. The V gene is TRBV18, the J gene TRBJ1-6, with D unclear. The CDR3 sequence is 12 residues long. V was shortened by 6 bases and J by 2 bases, with 2 bases between the two germline ends. From germline, CDR1 is KGHSH and CDR2 LQKENI. CDR3 sequence (DNA): TGTGCCAGCTCCCCCTATAATTCACCCCTCCACTTT. This codes for CASSPYNSPLHF.

This clonotype came up many times. The chain carries TRBV20-1 and TRBJ1-2; 7 bases map to TRBD1. The junction had 8 bases not matched to a gene; V was cut back by 1 base and J by 6 bases. CDR1 and CDR2 (germline): DFQATT, SNEGSKA (reference sequence). This CDR3 has 14 amino acids. The chain's CDR3 is CSARVLGQEDGYTF. The CDR3 bases are TGCAGTGCTAGAGTCCTCGGACAGGAAGATGGCTACACCTTC.

This clonotype showed up just a few times. The chain's CDR3 is CASSIPTVRGYTF. Written as DNA, the CDR3 is TGTGCCAGCAGCATACCGACAGTTCGTGGCTACACCTTC. The chain recombines TRBV7-2 with TRBJ1-2, with a possible D match to TRBD1 (5 bases). From germline, CDR1 is SGHTA and CDR2 FQGNSA. The CDR3 runs to 13 residues. The V and J ends lost 5 bases and 7 bases respectively, with 14 bases between them.

This clonotype was observed many times. The V call is TRBV10-3, the J call TRBJ2-3; D remains ambiguous. Between the trimmed V and J ends, which lost 4 bases and 3 bases, there was a span of 5 bases. Per germline, CDR1 ENHRY and CDR2 SYGVKD. This CDR3 region has 12 residues. CDR3 bases: TGTGCCATCAGTGTATCAACAGATACGCAGTATTTT. Translating gives CAISVSTDTQYF.

This clonotype was counted ten times or more. This chain joins TRBV6-2 or TRBV6-3 and TRBJ2-5; D gene unclear. Germline assignment: CDR1 MNHEY and CDR2 SVGEGT. Trimming stripped 1 base from V and 5 bases from J, with 11 bases between. This CDR3 region has 14 residues. As DNA, the CDR3 is TGTGCCAGCAGTTACTGGACCGCCTCTGAGACCCAGTACTTC. It encodes CASSYWTASETQYF.

This clonotype came up many times. V gene TRBV6-4 combines with J gene TRBJ2-1; 11 bases match TRBD2. J was trimmed by 3 bases and V by 3 bases; bases with no gene match: 4. The germline V gene has CDR1 MRHNA and CDR2 SNTAGT. This CDR3 is 16 amino acids long. CDR3 coding DNA: TGTGCCAGCAGTGAAATAGCGGGGGGGAACTACAATGAGCAGTTCTTC. Its protein is CASSEIAGGNYNEQFF.

Remarks on this clonotype: Given a much more abundant clone one base away, this may be a read error. The V and J genes are TRBV19 and TRBJ1-6; 7 nucleotides agree with TRBD1. This CDR3 is 13 amino acids long. The V gene's germline CDR1 is LNHDA and CDR2 SQIVND (reference sequence). The CDR3 is CATRTGYKSPLHF. The CDR3 DNA reads TGTGCCACCAGGACAGGTTATAAGTCACCCCTCCACTTT.